Listed below are T cell receptor beta chains from one sample, sequenced in a study of human T cells and chemical hapten exposure. MiXCR, applied by TCRdb to the RACE reads, yields one record per CDR3 protein. Here the sample spans some 71,000 distinct CDR3 sequences, 10% being singletons. Specimen: whole blood, collected in connection with sensitization to the hapten diphenylcyclopropenone (DPC). These receptors all come from a woman aged 45-60 years with alopecia areata. Some clones in this sample may be carry-over from other donors' samples. CDR3s include the opening cysteine and the closing phenylalanine or tryptophan. D genes are given only for firm matches. Size tells how often a clone was seen (once, few, many) or the class of an expanded clone, and some rows leave it out.

clone_size	j_call	v_call	d_call	cdr3_aa	cdr3_nt
many	TRBJ2-2	TRBV3-1	TRBD2	CASTYTGGQTGELFF	TGTGCCAGCACCTACACGGGAGGGCAAACCGGGGAGCTGTTTTTT
many	TRBJ2-3	TRBV4-1	TRBD2	CASSQPGLAGTPKGTDTQYF	TGCGCCAGCAGCCAACCCGGACTAGCGGGAACCCCAAAAGGCACAGATACGCAGTATTTT
many	TRBJ1-5	TRBV29-1	TRBD1	CSVRQGNQPQHF	TGCAGCGTGAGACAGGGTAATCAGCCCCAGCATTTT
few	TRBJ2-1	TRBV5-4	.	CASSLAGLSSYNEQFF	TGTGCCAGCAGCTTGGCTGGCCTCTCTTCCTACAATGAGCAGTTCTTC
few	TRBJ2-7	TRBV3-1	.	CASSQRGSLYEQYF	TGTGCCAGCAGCCAGAGGGGCAGCCTCTACGAGCAGTACTTC
many	TRBJ2-7	TRBV18	TRBD2	CASSPQREGNEQYF	TGTGCCAGCTCACCACAGCGGGAGGGCAACGAGCAGTACTTC
many	TRBJ2-1	TRBV23-1	TRBD1	CASRPTGPTYNEQFF	TGCGCCAGCAGACCGACAGGGCCTACCTACAATGAGCAGTTCTTC
few	TRBJ2-5	TRBV29-1	.	CSVAARAAETQYF	TGCAGCGTCGCTGCTAGGGCCGCAGAGACCCAGTACTTC
many	TRBJ1-2	TRBV6-5	TRBD1	CASSVTGANYGYTF	TGTGCCAGCAGCGTGACAGGGGCTAACTATGGCTACACCTTC
few	TRBJ2-5	TRBV5-5	TRBD2	CASSLDGRALETQYF	TGTGCCAGCAGCTTGGATGGGAGGGCCCTGGAGACCCAGTACTTC
many	TRBJ2-2	TRBV2	.	CASSTQRTGELFF	TGTGCCAGCAGTACACAACGCACCGGGGAGCTGTTTTTT
few	TRBJ2-3	TRBV5-6	.	CASSPRTVYTDTQYF	TGTGCCAGCAGCCCTCGGACAGTATACACAGATACGCAGTATTTT
.	TRBJ1-6	TRBV20-1	.	CSARTGLPALHF	TGCAGTGCTAGGACGGGACTCCCGGCCCTCCACTTT
many	TRBJ2-7	TRBV3-1	TRBD1	CASSLPQGQTYEQYF	TGTGCCAGCAGCCTTCCGCAGGGACAGACCTACGAGCAGTACTTC
few	TRBJ2-7	TRBV12-3/TRBV12-4	.	CASSLLGTLYEQYF	TGTGCCAGCAGTTTATTAGGGACACTCTACGAGCAGTACTTC
.	TRBJ2-4	TRBV20-1	.	CSARNDKGAKNIQYF	TGCAGTGCGAGAAACGATAAGGGGGCCAAAAACATTCAGTACTTC
few	TRBJ2-7	TRBV6-1	TRBD1	CASSDRRVSGGEQYF	TGTGCCAGCAGTGACCGACGAGTGTCAGGGGGCGAGCAGTACTTC
many	TRBJ1-5	TRBV4-1	TRBD1	CASSLDRDGQPQHF	TGCGCCAGCAGCCTTGACAGGGACGGTCAGCCCCAGCATTTT
many	TRBJ1-1	TRBV5-1	.	CASSLWGWDTEAFF	TGCGCCAGCAGCTTGTGGGGATGGGACACTGAAGCTTTCTTT
many	TRBJ2-4	TRBV10-2	.	CASSGWEGLIRNIQYF	TGCGCCAGCAGTGGCTGGGAAGGGCTTATACGGAACATTCAGTACTTC
.	TRBJ2-1	TRBV6-5	.	CASSPSTRGGEQFF	TGTGCCAGCAGTCCCTCGACTAGGGGCGGTGAGCAGTTCTTC
many	TRBJ2-1	TRBV19	.	CASSPGPYNEQFF	TGTGCCAGTAGTCCCGGGCCGTACAATGAGCAGTTCTTC
many	TRBJ1-1	TRBV29-1	.	CSVETGIARLTEAFF	TGCAGCGTTGAAACAGGGATCGCCCGGCTCACTGAAGCTTTCTTT
.	TRBJ2-2	TRBV4-1	TRBD1	CASSTKAQGANTGELFF	TGCGCCAGCAGCACCAAGGCCCAGGGGGCTAACACCGGGGAGCTGTTTTTT
.	TRBJ1-6	TRBV6-1	.	CASSEALGDPNSPLHF	TGTGCCAGCAGTGAAGCGCTGGGTGACCCCAATTCACCCCTCCACTTT
few	TRBJ2-2	TRBV29-1	TRBD1	CSSGTATGELFF	TGCAGTTCCGGGACAGCAACCGGGGAGCTGTTTTTT
.	TRBJ2-1	TRBV6-5	.	CASSRPNVAAEQFF	TGTGCCAGCAGTCGTCCGAACGTAGCTGCTGAGCAGTTCTTC
many	TRBJ2-3	TRBV11-2	.	CASSSAGGGDTQYF	TGTGCCAGCAGTTCTGCCGGGGGAGGAGATACGCAGTATTTT
many	TRBJ2-3	TRBV3-1	.	CASHGIATDTQYF	TGTGCCAGCCACGGGATAGCCACAGATACGCAGTATTTT
few	TRBJ1-2	TRBV29-1	TRBD1	CSVDEQGIYGYTF	TGCAGCGTCGATGAACAGGGGATCTATGGCTACACCTTC
.	TRBJ2-1	TRBV7-6	.	CASSFGGYEQFF	TGTGCCAGCAGCTTTGGGGGGTATGAGCAGTTCTTC
many	TRBJ1-5	TRBV9	.	CASSPTPGQPQHF	TGTGCCAGCAGCCCGACCCCGGGCCAGCCCCAGCATTTT
.	TRBJ2-7	TRBV20-1	.	CSARETLRDEQYF	TGCAGTGCTAGGGAAACCCTTAGGGACGAGCAGTACTTC
.	TRBJ2-3	TRBV2	TRBD2	CASSVGGAPDTQYF	TGTGCCAGCAGTGTCGGGGGGGCCCCAGATACGCAGTATTTT
.	TRBJ2-1	TRBV7-2	.	CASSAPGTKSANEQFF	TGTGCCAGCAGCGCGCCCGGGACAAAGTCGGCCAATGAGCAGTTCTTC
few	TRBJ2-7	TRBV18	TRBD1	CASSPIGQGYEQYF	TGTGCCAGCTCACCAATAGGACAGGGCTACGAGCAGTACTTC
.	TRBJ1-3	TRBV18	.	CASSPSGRNTIYF	TGTGCCAGCTCACCATCCGGCAGAAACACCATATATTTT
few	TRBJ2-4	TRBV23-1	.	CASITRVGGEAKNIQYF	TGCGCCAGCATCACCCGCGTAGGGGGGGAAGCCAAAAACATTCAGTACTTC
.	TRBJ1-5	TRBV29-1	.	CSVGVYSNQPQHF	TGCAGCGTTGGGGTATATAGCAATCAGCCCCAGCATTTT
many	TRBJ2-2	TRBV7-7	TRBD1	CASSVTGTGELFF	TGTGCCAGCAGCGTGACAGGGACCGGGGAGCTGTTTTTT
many	TRBJ1-4	TRBV25-1	.	CASSEYMGSFGDEKLFF	TGTGCCAGCAGTGAATACATGGGAAGCTTCGGGGATGAAAAACTGTTTTTT
few	TRBJ1-2	TRBV18	.	CASSQQDSNYGYTF	TGTGCCAGCTCACAGCAGGACAGCAACTATGGCTACACCTTC